Listed here are 5 T cell receptor beta chains from one sample, sequenced in a study of T cells after yellow fever vaccination. Each CDR3 protein gets one entry after TCRdb re-called the 5' RACE reads with MiXCR. This sample has a few hundred thousand distinct CDR3 sequences, with around a sixth found just once. The sequenced sample was PBMCs, obtained 5 days after the first yellow fever vaccination. These receptors came from a man between 18 and 29 years old who received the YFV17D yellow fever vaccine.

A few counts support this clonotype. The chain is built from TRBV6-5 and TRBJ1-6; 11 nucleotides agree with TRBD1. V was clipped by 7 bases and J by 9 bases; unmatched bases: 5. Germline V gene data show CDR1 as MNHEY and CDR2 as SVGAGI. CDR3 size: 14 residues. The CDR3 DNA reads as TGTGCCAGCATGGAGGACAGGGGGCTTTCACCCCTCCACTTT. Residues: CASMEDRGLSPLHF.

This clonotype showed up just a few times. V is TRBV6-2 or TRBV6-3 and J is TRBJ1-1, with D possibly TRBD1 on 5 matching bases. Germline V gene lookup returns CDR1 MNHEY and CDR2 SVGEGT. CDR3 length: 14 residues. Trimming left V 5 bases short and J 3 bases short, with 13 bases between. As DNA, the CDR3 is TGTGCCAGCAGTAGAACAGGATGGGACACTGAAGCTTTCTTT. Amino acid sequence: CASSRTGWDTEAFF.

The V call is TRBV7-3, the J call TRBJ2-1; D might be TRBD1 (6 bases). This CDR3 is 13 amino acids long. The germline V gene has CDR1 SGHTA and CDR2 FQGTGA. The V end lost 5 bases, the J end lost 9 bases, and 14 bases lay between the germline ends. CDR3: CASSTGTHSEQFF. CDR3 nucleotides: TGTGCCAGCAGCACGGGGACACATAGTGAGCAGTTCTTC.

This clonotype was seen at least ten times. The chain recombines TRBV9 with TRBJ2-7; perhaps D is TRBD1 or TRBD2 (6 bases each). Germline V lookup: CDR1 SGDLS, CDR2 YYNGEE. Trimming shortened V by 5 bases and J by 5 bases, and 23 bases separated the two germline ends. There are 16 residues in the CDR3. CDR3 sequence: CASSETTGTPGDEQYF. The CDR3 DNA reads as TGTGCCAGCAGTGAAACGACCGGGACACCGGGAGACGAGCAGTACTTC.

This clonotype was seen only a few times. The chain has TRBV7-9 and TRBJ2-5; D could derive from TRBD1 or TRBD2 (5 bases each). The ends were cut back, 5 bases at V and 10 bases at J, with 20 bases in the middle. Germline loops: CDR1 SEHNR, CDR2 FQNEAQ (reference sequence). The CDR3 extends over 14 amino acids. CDR3 amino acids: CASSRDLGSAGQYF. CDR3 in DNA: TGTGCCAGCAGCAGGGACCTTGGGTCCGCGGGCCAGTACTTC.